Shown below are 28 T cell receptor beta chains from a single sample sequenced in a study of T cells after yellow fever vaccination. TCRdb recomputed calls from the 5' RACE reads with MiXCR, one row per CDR3 protein. This table has 200,000 to 300,000 distinct CDR3 sequences, roughly 3.7% appearing once. Material: PBMCs, obtained 15 days after the yellow fever booster vaccination. These receptors originate from a man aged 18 to 30 who received the YFV17D yellow fever vaccine.

This clonotype was counted ten times or more. The rearrangement links TRBV5-5 to TRBJ2-7; D might be TRBD1 or TRBD2, each matching 5 bases. The germline V and J ends were trimmed by 4 bases and 1 base, with 12 bases remaining between them. The CDR3 has 14 residues. CDR1 and CDR2 (germline): SGHKS, YYEKEE (reference sequence). The CDR3 sequence: CASSEGTPSYEQYF. The CDR3 DNA sequence: TGTGCCAGCAGCGAAGGGACGCCATCCTACGAGCAGTACTTC.

This clonotype was seen many times. V gene TRBV5-1 combines with J gene TRBJ1-1; 7 nucleotides line up with TRBD1. CDR3 size: 14 residues. The trim removed 4 bases at V and 3 bases at J, leaving 6 bases unmatched. The germline V gene encodes CDR1 SGHRS and CDR2 YFSETQ. In nucleotides, the CDR3 is TGCGCCAGCAGCCCGACAGGGAGGTACACTGAAGCTTTCTTT. Translation gives CASSPTGRYTEAFF.

Ten or more counts support this clonotype. The chain has TRBV9 and TRBJ2-6; D is possibly TRBD2 (5 bases). CDR3 size: 15 residues. Trimming took 7 bases from V and 5 from J, leaving 16 bases between them. CDR1 and CDR2 from the germline V gene are SGDLS and YYNGEE. The CDR3 DNA is TGTGCCAGCTCCGCCGGGGTCCTCTGGGCCAACGTCCTGACTTTC. Encoded protein: CASSAGVLWANVLTF.

This clonotype was counted ten times or more. The chain carries TRBV7-9 and TRBJ2-7, with D perhaps TRBD1 (6 bases). Trimming removed 7 bases at V and 0 bases at J, with 16 bases between. Germline assignment: CDR1 SEHNR and CDR2 FQNEAQ (reference sequence). This CDR3 region has 15 residues. CDR3 DNA sequence: TGTGCCAGCAAAGGTCTGAAGGGGGACTCCTACGAGCAGTACTTC. It is translated as CASKGLKGDSYEQYF.

This clonotype was observed many times. J is TRBJ2-1 and V is TRBV5-4; 11 nucleotides align to TRBD2. The V segment lost 2 bases and the J segment 9 bases; nucleotides outside the gene matches: 4. Germline V lookup: CDR1 SGHNT, CDR2 YYREEE (reference sequence). This CDR3 contains 14 residues. CDR3 nucleotides: TGTGCCAGCAGCTTTAGCGGGGGGGCCGGTGAGCAGTTCTTC. Translating gives CASSFSGGAGEQFF.

At least ten counts were recorded for this clonotype. This sequence joins TRBV12-3 or TRBV12-4 and TRBJ2-1; 10 bases are a match to TRBD2. Trimming cost V 6 bases and J 3 bases; bases outside gene matches: 5. This CDR3 contains 15 residues. CDR3 amino acids: CASSEGLAIYNEQFF. The CDR3 DNA follows: TGTGCCAGCAGCGAGGGACTAGCGATCTACAATGAGCAGTTCTTC.

This clonotype was found many times. J is TRBJ2-3 and V is TRBV5-1; 7 nucleotides match TRBD2. This CDR3 is built from 14 residues. Germline loops: CDR1 SGHRS, CDR2 YFSETQ. V lost 0 bases to trimming and J lost 4 bases; unmatched junction nucleotides: 2. DNA of the CDR3: TGCGCCAGCAGCTTGGTACTAGCGTCAGATACGCAGTATTTT. This sequence encodes CASSLVLASDTQYF. Complete variable domain (other parts from reference TRBV5-1 and TRBJ2-3): KAGVTQTPRYLIKTRGQQVTLSCSPISGHRSVSWYQQTPGQGLQFLFEYFSETQRNKGNFPGRFSGRQFSNSRSEMNVSTLELGDSALYLCASSLVLASDTQYFGPGTRLTVL.

This clonotype was seen ten or more times. This chain connects TRBV7-9 to TRBJ2-3; tentatively, D is TRBD1 (5 bases). Trimming removed 5 bases at V and 0 bases at J, with 12 bases between. The CDR3 is 15 amino acids. The germline gives CDR1 SEHNR, CDR2 FQNEAQ (reference sequence). The CDR3 is CASSPRVASTDTQYF. The CDR3 nucleotides read TGTGCCAGCAGCCCCAGGGTAGCTAGCACAGATACGCAGTATTTT.

This clonotype has ten or more counts. CDR3 DNA sequence: TGTGCCAGCAGTTTAGTCATGGCCGCAGATACGCAGTATTTT. Its translation is CASSLVMAADTQYF. The V call is TRBV28, the J call TRBJ2-3, with D unresolved. With 2 bases removed from V and 4 bases from J, the gap between germline ends came to 10 bases. Germline V gives CDR1 MDHEN, CDR2 SYDVKM. CDR3 length equals 14 residues.

This clonotype was detected many times. The rearrangement links TRBV7-2 to TRBJ1-1; D is undetermined. There are 13 residues in the CDR3. Between the trimmed V and J ends, which lost 2 bases and 1 base, there was a span of 5 bases. Germline V gene lookup returns CDR1 SGHTA and CDR2 FQGNSA. The CDR3 DNA follows: TGTGCCAGCAGCTTATCCCAGAACACTGAAGCTTTCTTT. Amino acid sequence: CASSLSQNTEAFF. The variable domain in full, completed from reference TRBV7-2 and TRBJ1-1, reads GAGVSQSPSNKVTEKGKDVELRCDPISGHTALYWYRQSLGQGLEFLIYFQGNSAPDKSGLPSDRFSAERTGGSVSTLTIQRTQQEDSAVYLCASSLSQNTEAFFGQGTRLTVV.

This clonotype was counted many times. This chain links TRBV12-3 or TRBV12-4 with TRBJ1-2, with D unresolved. Trimming pared 0 bases from V and 4 bases from J, leaving 9 bases between. The CDR3 runs to 14 residues. The CDR3 nucleotides read TGTGCCAGCAGTTTAGCGAACAGATTCTATGGCTACACCTTC. As protein: CASSLANRFYGYTF.

Only one count was recorded for this clonotype. At one end, the junction sequence differs from germline, possibly due to a read error. The V gene is TRBV5-1, the J gene TRBJ2-5; D is ambiguous. The CDR3 is 14 amino acids. Looked up from germline, CDR1 is SGHRS and CDR2 is YFSETQ. In DNA form, the CDR3 reads TGCGCCAGCAGATTGGGGTCAGGACAAGAGACCCAGTACTTC. Protein product: CASRLGSGQETQYF.

This clonotype appeared many times. This chain connects TRBV10-3 to TRBJ2-2; D is undetermined. This CDR3 contains 13 residues. Germline CDR1 and CDR2: ENHRY and SYGVKD. Trimming pared 3 bases from V and 5 bases from J, leaving 7 bases between. CDR3 coding DNA: TGTGCCATCAGTGAAGCTCAGACCGGGGAGCTGTTTTTT. Translated, it gives CAISEAQTGELFF.

This clonotype came up a few times. The chain has TRBV11-2 and TRBJ2-5; 11 nucleotides align to TRBD2. CDR3 size: 17 residues. The germline V gene has CDR1 SGHAT and CDR2 FQNNGV. Trimming at V came to 1 base and at J to 6 bases, leaving 10 bases not matched to a gene. The CDR3 nucleotides are TGTGCCAGCAGCTTAGGTGTAGCGGGGGGGGCTCTACAGACCCAGTACTTC. This sequence encodes CASSLGVAGGALQTQYF.

This clonotype appeared many times. This sequence joins TRBV7-9 and TRBJ1-2; D remains ambiguous. Deletions cut 1 base from V and 8 bases from J, with 8 bases between. Germline CDR1 and CDR2: SEHNR and FQNEAQ (reference sequence). This CDR3 comprises 12 residues. The CDR3 DNA follows: TGTGCCAGCAGCTTAGAAGGGTTGGGCTACACCTTC. This codes for CASSLEGLGYTF. Together with reference TRBV7-9 and TRBJ1-2, the CDR3 gives the full variable domain: DTGVSQNPRHKITKRGQNVTFRCDPISEHNRLYWYRQTLGQGPEFLTYFQNEAQLEKSRLLSDRFSAERPKGSFSTLEIQRTEQGDSAMYLCASSLEGLGYTFGSGTRLTVV.

This clonotype was recorded many times. CDR3 coding DNA: TGTGCCAGCAGCTTAAGGGGGATCTCTGGAAACACCATATATTTT. As protein: CASSLRGISGNTIYF. The gene calls are TRBV7-2 and TRBJ1-3, with a possible D match to TRBD1 (6 bases). V lost 2 bases and J 0 bases, leaving 8 bases between the germline ends. Looked up from germline, CDR1 is SGHTA and CDR2 is FQGNSA. CDR3 length: 15 residues.

This clonotype was seen repeatedly, ten times or more. This sequence joins TRBV5-1 and TRBJ2-3, with D hard to call. Germline V gene data show CDR1 as SGHRS and CDR2 as YFSETQ. The CDR3 sequence is 14 residues long. V dropped 0 bases and J dropped 3 bases, with 8 bases sitting between them. As DNA, the CDR3 is TGCGCCAGCAGCTTGGTAGGGATAACAGATACGCAGTATTTT. This translates into CASSLVGITDTQYF.

The sample holds many counts of this clonotype. The rearrangement uses TRBV5-1 and TRBJ1-1; D gene uncertain. V lost 4 bases, J lost 0 bases, and 13 bases lay in between. The CDR3 extends over 15 amino acids. Germline values: CDR1 SGHRS, CDR2 YFSETQ. The CDR3 coding sequence is TGCGCCAGCAGCGGGATCGGGAATTTGAACACTGAAGCTTTCTTT. As protein: CASSGIGNLNTEAFF. The variable domain in full, completed from reference TRBV5-1 and TRBJ1-1, reads KAGVTQTPRYLIKTRGQQVTLSCSPISGHRSVSWYQQTPGQGLQFLFEYFSETQRNKGNFPGRFSGRQFSNSRSEMNVSTLELGDSALYLCASSGIGNLNTEAFFGQGTRLTVV.

This clonotype was detected a few times. The rearrangement links TRBV6-5 to TRBJ1-1; perhaps TRBD1 as D (5 bases). V was pared by 6 bases and J by 1 base, with 9 bases between. The CDR3 length is 13 residues. From germline, CDR1 is MNHEY and CDR2 SVGAGI. CDR3 loop: CASRNGQNTEAFF. As DNA, the CDR3 is TGTGCCAGCAGAAACGGACAGAACACTGAAGCTTTCTTT.

The sample holds many counts of this clonotype. V usage is TRBV5-1 and J usage is TRBJ2-7, with no clear D. V dropped 2 bases and J dropped 2 bases, with 14 bases sitting between them. Per germline, CDR1 SGHRS and CDR2 YFSETQ. This CDR3 has 15 residues. The chain's CDR3 is CASSFTPAATYEQYF. The CDR3, as DNA: TGCGCCAGCAGCTTCACCCCGGCCGCTACCTACGAGCAGTACTTC.

This clonotype has a count of ten or more. The chain combines TRBV7-6 with TRBJ2-1; 7 bases match TRBD2. The CDR3 covers 13 residues. Germline V gives CDR1 SGHVS, CDR2 FNYEAQ. After removal of 6 bases from V and 5 bases from J, the junction contained 4 bases not matched to a gene. The CDR3 loop is CASRGTKNNEQFF. The CDR3 region has the DNA TGTGCCAGCAGGGGGACTAAAAACAATGAGCAGTTCTTC.

This clonotype was seen a few times. V and J are TRBV27 and TRBJ2-5, with D hard to call. The V end lost 8 bases, the J end lost 0 bases, and 10 bases lay between the germline ends. There are 13 residues in the CDR3. Germline CDR1 reads MNHEY; CDR2 reads SMNVEV (reference sequence). For the CDR3, the DNA is TGTGCCAGCCGAGCATTCAACCAAGAGACCCAGTACTTC. Translated: CASRAFNQETQYF.

This clonotype was seen ten or more times. The genes are TRBV5-1 and TRBJ2-2; D possibly corresponds to TRBD2 (5 bases). V was pared by 1 base and J by 6 bases, with 13 bases between. This CDR3 comprises 15 residues. Germline V gene data show CDR1 as SGHRS and CDR2 as YFSETQ. In nucleotides, the CDR3 is TGCGCCAGCAGCTTGACTGGGAGATTAGCCGGGGAGCTGTTTTTT. Protein sequence: CASSLTGRLAGELFF.

At least ten counts were recorded for this clonotype. The chain recombines TRBV5-1 with TRBJ2-3; 7 bases align to TRBD2. J gave up 0 bases and V 4 bases, and 8 bases lay outside the gene matches. The CDR3 consists of 16 residues. From germline, CDR1 is SGHRS and CDR2 YFSETQ. CDR3 protein: CASSPGGSFSTDTQYF. The CDR3 DNA reads TGCGCCAGCAGCCCGGGGGGTAGTTTTAGCACAGATACGCAGTATTTT.

Ten or more counts support this clonotype. This chain connects TRBV4-3 to TRBJ1-2; the D is unclear. Trimming cost V 4 bases and J 2 bases, with 14 bases left between them. Per germline, CDR1 LGHNA and CDR2 YSLEER. This CDR3 comprises 15 residues. CDR3 bases: TGCGCCAGCAGCCCCAACGCGGGGTTCAACTATGGCTACACCTTC. Its translation: CASSPNAGFNYGYTF.

In its sample, this clonotype was seen a few times. This chain joins TRBV19 and TRBJ2-2; D gene unclear. The length of the CDR3 is 14 residues. Germline lookup yields CDR1 LNHDA and CDR2 SQIVND (reference sequence). The V end lost 5 bases, the J end lost 0 bases, and 7 bases lay between the germline ends. The CDR3 is CASSEATNTGELFF. The CDR3 bases are TGTGCCAGTAGTGAGGCTACGAACACCGGGGAGCTGTTTTTT.

This clonotype was seen repeatedly, ten times or more. The DNA for the CDR3 is TGTGCCAGCAGAACCGGACAGGGCTACGAGCAGTACTTC. This translates into CASRTGQGYEQYF. V and J are TRBV7-9 and TRBJ2-7; TRBD1 agrees at 8 bases. The CDR3 sequence is 13 residues long. Germline assignment: CDR1 SEHNR and CDR2 FQNEAQ (reference sequence). Unmatched junction bases numbered 4, after V lost 6 bases and J lost 3 bases. The variable domain in full, with the rest retrieved from reference TRBV7-9 and TRBJ2-7, is DTGVSQNPRHKITKRGQNVTFRCDPISEHNRLYWYRQTLGQGPEFLTYFQNEAQLEKSRLLSDRFSAERPKGSFSTLEIQRTEQGDSAMYLCASRTGQGYEQYFGPGTRLTVT.

The rearrangement links TRBV6-1 to TRBJ2-2, with D possibly matching TRBD2 (5 bases). V was pared by 0 bases and J by 1 base, with 27 bases between. CDR3 length: 22 amino acids. Per the germline V gene, CDR1 is MNHNS and CDR2 is SASEGT. The CDR3 nucleotides read TGTGCCAGCAGTGAAGCATCCGGCATGGAGCGGTTCGTGGGAAAGAACACCGGGGAGCTGTTTTTT. It encodes CASSEASGMERFVGKNTGELFF.